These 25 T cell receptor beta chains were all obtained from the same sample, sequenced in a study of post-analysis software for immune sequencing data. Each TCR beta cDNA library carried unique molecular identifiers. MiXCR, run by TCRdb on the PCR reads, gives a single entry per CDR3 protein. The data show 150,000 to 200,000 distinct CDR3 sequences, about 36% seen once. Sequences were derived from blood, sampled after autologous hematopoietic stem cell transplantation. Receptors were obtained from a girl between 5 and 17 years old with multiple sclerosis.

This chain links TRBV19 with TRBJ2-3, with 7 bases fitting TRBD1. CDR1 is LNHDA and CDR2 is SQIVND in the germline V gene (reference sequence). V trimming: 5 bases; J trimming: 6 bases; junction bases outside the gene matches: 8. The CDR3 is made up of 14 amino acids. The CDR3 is CASSRGRGSDTQYF. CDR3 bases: TGTGCCAGTAGTCGGGGCAGGGGGTCGGATACGCAGTATTTT.

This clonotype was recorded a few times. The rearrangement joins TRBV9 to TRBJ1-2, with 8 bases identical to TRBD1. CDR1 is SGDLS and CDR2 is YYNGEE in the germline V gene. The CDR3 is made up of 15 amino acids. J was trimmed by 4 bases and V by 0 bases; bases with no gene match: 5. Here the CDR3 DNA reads TGTGCCAGCAGCGTAGGAGACAGGGGTAGCTATGGCTACACCTTC. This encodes CASSVGDRGSYGYTF. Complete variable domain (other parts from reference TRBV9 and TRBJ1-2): DSGVTQTPKHLITATGQRVTLRCSPRSGDLSVYWYQQSLDQGLQFLIQYYNGEERAKGNILERFSAQQFPDLHSELNLSSLELGDSALYFCASSVGDRGSYGYTFGSGTRLTVV.

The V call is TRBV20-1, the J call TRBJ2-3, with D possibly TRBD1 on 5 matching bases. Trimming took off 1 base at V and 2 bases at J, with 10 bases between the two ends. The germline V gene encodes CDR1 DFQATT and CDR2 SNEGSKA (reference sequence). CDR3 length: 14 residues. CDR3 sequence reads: CSARGGRATDTQYF. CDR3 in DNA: TGCAGTGCTAGAGGGGGCCGGGCCACAGATACGCAGTATTTT.

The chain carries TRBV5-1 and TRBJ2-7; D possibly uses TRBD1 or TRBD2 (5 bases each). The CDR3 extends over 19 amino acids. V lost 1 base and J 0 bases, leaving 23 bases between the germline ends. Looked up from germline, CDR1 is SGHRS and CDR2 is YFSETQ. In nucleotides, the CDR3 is TGCGCCAGCAGCTTGACTAGGGGTCTCGCACTCGAGAGCTCCTACGAGCAGTACTTC. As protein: CASSLTRGLALESSYEQYF. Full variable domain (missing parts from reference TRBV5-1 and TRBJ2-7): KAGVTQTPRYLIKTRGQQVTLSCSPISGHRSVSWYQQTPGQGLQFLFEYFSETQRNKGNFPGRFSGRQFSNSRSEMNVSTLELGDSALYLCASSLTRGLALESSYEQYFGPGTRLTVT.

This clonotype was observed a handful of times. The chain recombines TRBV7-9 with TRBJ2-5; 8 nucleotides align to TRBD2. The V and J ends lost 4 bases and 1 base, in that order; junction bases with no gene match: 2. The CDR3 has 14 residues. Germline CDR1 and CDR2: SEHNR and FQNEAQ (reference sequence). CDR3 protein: CASSSTSVQETQYF. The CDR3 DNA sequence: TGTGCCAGCAGCTCGACTAGCGTCCAAGAGACCCAGTACTTC.

Here the CDR3 DNA reads TGTGCCAGCAGTTTAGAGCCCGGGGCAGGCCAGGAGGGTGAGCAGTTCTTC. As protein: CASSLEPGAGQEGEQFF. V gene TRBV28 combines with J gene TRBJ2-1; TRBD2 is a possible D gene (6 bases). This CDR3 comprises 17 residues. V gave up 2 bases and J gave up 9 bases, with 23 bases separating them. Germline V lookup: CDR1 MDHEN, CDR2 SYDVKM.

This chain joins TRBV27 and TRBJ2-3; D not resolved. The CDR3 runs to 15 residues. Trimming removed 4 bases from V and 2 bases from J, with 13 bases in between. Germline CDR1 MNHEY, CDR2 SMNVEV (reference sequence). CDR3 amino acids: CASSYLGSPTDTQYF. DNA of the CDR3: TGTGCCAGCAGTTATTTAGGGTCCCCCACAGATACGCAGTATTTT.

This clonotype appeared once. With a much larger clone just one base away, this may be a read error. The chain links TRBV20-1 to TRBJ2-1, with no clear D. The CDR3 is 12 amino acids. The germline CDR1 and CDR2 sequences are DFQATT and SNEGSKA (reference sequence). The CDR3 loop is CRAPTGGWEQFF. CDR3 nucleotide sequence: TGCAGGGCCCCGACCGGCGGCTGGGAGCAGTTCTTC.

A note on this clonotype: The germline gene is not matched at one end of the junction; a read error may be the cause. The CDR3 DNA reads TGTGCCAGCAGTTTAATGAGGGTGGATGCCGAGCAGTGCTTC. It is translated as CASSLMRVDAEQCF. The gene calls are TRBV28 and TRBJ2-1; TRBD2 is a possible D gene (5 bases). The germline CDR1 and CDR2 sequences are MDHEN and SYDVKM. The CDR3 is made up of 14 amino acids. Based on the CDR3 plus reference TRBV28 and TRBJ2-1, the full variable domain is DVKVTQSSRYLVKRTGEKVFLECVQDMDHENMFWYRQDPGLGLRLIYFSYDVKMKEKGDIPEGYSVSREKKERFSLILESASTNQTSMYLCASSLMRVDAEQCFGPGTRLTVL.

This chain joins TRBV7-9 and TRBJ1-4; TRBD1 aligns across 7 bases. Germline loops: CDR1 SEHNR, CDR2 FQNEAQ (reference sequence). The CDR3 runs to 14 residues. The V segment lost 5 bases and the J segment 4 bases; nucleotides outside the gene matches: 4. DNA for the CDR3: TGTGCCAGCAGCCACGGACAGGATAATGAAAAACTGTTTTTT. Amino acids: CASSHGQDNEKLFF.

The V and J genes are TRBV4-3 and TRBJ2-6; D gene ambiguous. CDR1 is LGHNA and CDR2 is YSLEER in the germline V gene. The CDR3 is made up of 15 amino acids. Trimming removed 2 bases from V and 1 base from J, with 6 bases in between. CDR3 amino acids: CASSQSKSGANVLTF. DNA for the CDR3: TGCGCCAGCAGCCAAAGCAAATCTGGGGCCAACGTCCTGACTTTC.

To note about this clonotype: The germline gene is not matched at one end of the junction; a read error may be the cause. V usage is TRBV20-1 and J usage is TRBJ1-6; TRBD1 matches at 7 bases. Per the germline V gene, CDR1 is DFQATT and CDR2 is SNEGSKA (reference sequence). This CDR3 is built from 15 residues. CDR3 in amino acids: CSAGDGQGGHSPLHF. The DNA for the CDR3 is TGCAGTGCTGGAGATGGGCAGGGGGGTCATTCACCCCTCCACTTT.

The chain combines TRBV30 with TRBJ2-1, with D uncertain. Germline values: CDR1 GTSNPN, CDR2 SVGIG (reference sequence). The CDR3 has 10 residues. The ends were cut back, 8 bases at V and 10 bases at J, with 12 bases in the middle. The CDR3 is CASFTGEQFF. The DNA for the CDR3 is TGTGCCAGCTTTACGGGCGAGCAGTTCTTC.

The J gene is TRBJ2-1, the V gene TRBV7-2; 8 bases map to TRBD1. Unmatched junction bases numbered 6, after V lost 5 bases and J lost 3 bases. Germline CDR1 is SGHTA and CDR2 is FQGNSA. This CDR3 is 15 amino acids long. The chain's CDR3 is CASSLTGTGYNEQFF. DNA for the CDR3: TGTGCCAGCAGCCTCACGGGGACAGGCTACAATGAGCAGTTCTTC.

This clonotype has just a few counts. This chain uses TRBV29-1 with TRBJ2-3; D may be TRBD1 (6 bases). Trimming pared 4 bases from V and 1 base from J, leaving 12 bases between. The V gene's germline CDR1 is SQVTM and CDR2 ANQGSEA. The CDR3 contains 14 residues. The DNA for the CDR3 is TGCAGCGTTGTCGGACAGATGGGCACAGATACGCAGTATTTT. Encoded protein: CSVVGQMGTDTQYF.

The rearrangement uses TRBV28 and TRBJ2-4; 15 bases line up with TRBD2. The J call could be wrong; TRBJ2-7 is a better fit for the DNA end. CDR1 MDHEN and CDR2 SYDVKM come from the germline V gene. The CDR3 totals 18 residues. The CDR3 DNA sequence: TGTGCCAGCAGTCCCCCCGGGACTAGCGGGAGGAGGACCTACGAGCAGTACTTC. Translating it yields CASSPPGTSGRRTYEQYF.

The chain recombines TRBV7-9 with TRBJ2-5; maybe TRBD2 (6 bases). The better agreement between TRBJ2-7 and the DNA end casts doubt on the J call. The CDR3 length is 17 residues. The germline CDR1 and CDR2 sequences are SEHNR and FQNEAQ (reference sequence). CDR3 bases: TGTGCCAGCAGCAACCAAGCGCTGGAGGGAGGATGGCACGAGCAGTACTTC. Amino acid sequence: CASSNQALEGGWHEQYF.

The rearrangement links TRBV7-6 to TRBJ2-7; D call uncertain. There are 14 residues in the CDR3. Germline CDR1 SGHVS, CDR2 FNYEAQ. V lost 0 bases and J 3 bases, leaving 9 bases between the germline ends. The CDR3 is CASSLAGADYEQYF. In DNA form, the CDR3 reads TGTGCCAGCAGCTTAGCGGGCGCCGACTACGAGCAGTACTTC.

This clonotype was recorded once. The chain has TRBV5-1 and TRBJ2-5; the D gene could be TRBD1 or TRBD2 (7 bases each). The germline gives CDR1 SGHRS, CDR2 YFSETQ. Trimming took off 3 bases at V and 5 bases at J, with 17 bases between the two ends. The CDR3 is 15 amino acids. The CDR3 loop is CASSSTGRGHETQYF. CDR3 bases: TGCGCCAGCAGCTCGACAGGGAGGGGTCATGAGACCCAGTACTTC.

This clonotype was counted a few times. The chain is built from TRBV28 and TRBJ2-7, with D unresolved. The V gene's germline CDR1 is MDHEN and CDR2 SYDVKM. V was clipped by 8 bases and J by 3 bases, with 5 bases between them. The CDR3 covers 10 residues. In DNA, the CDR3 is TGTGCCAGCGGGTTCTACGAGCAGTACTTC. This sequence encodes CASGFYEQYF. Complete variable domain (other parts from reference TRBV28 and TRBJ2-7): DVKVTQSSRYLVKRTGEKVFLECVQDMDHENMFWYRQDPGLGLRLIYFSYDVKMKEKGDIPEGYSVSREKKERFSLILESASTNQTSMYLCASGFYEQYFGPGTRLTVT.

CDR3 sequence (DNA): TGTGCCAGCAGTTACCCGTCGCAGCCTCATGAACGCGCTCAAGATGGCTACACCTTC. Amino acids: CASSYPSQPHERAQDGYTF. The chain recombines TRBV6-5 with TRBJ1-2; D remains unclear. CDR3 length: 19 amino acids. V was cut by 2 bases and J by 6 bases, with 28 bases left in between. Germline lookup yields CDR1 MNHEY and CDR2 SVGAGI.

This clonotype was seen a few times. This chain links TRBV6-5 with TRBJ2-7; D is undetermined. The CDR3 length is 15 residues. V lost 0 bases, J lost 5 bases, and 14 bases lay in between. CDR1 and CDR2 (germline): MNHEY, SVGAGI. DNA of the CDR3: TGTGCCAGCAGTTACTCGATCGTGGCTAGGGACGAGCAGTACTTC. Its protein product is CASSYSIVARDEQYF.

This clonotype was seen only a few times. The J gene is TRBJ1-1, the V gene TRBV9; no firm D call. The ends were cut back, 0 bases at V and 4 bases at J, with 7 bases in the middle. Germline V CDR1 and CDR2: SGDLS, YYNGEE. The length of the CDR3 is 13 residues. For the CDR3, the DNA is TGTGCCAGCAGCGTAGACCCGAGCACTGAAGCTTTCTTT. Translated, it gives CASSVDPSTEAFF.

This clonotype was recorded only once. Here the CDR3 reads CASTSGGPGELFF. The CDR3 bases are TGTGCCAGCACCTCGGGGGGCCCCGGGGAGCTGTTTTTT. This chain links TRBV12-3 or TRBV12-4 with TRBJ2-2; the D gene is possibly TRBD2 (7 bases). Trimming took 7 bases from V and 6 from J, leaving 12 bases between them. There are 13 residues in the CDR3.

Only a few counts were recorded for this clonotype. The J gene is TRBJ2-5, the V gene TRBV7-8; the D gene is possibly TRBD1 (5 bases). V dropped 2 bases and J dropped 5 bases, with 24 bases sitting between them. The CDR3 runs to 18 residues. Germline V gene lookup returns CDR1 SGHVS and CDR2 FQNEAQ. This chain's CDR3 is CASSLYTPGCEVRETQYF. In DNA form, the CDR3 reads TGTGCCAGCAGCTTATATACCCCAGGGTGTGAGGTTCGCGAGACCCAGTACTTC.